The T cell receptor (beta chain) under discussion was sequenced for a study of T cell responses to AZD1222 COVID-19 vaccine (dated by TCRdb to the early 2020s). About the study as a whole: Because spike-specific TCR depth and breadth did not differ between the two schedules, AZD1222 recipients who got a second dose at roughly 4 weeks were pooled with those who got a second dose at roughly 12 weeks. TCR sequencing was performed for roughly 240 trial participants, of whom some 200 were given two doses of AZD1222 and around 26 were given two doses of MenACWY control vaccine. Trial participants were enrolled into age subgroups of 18-55, 56-69 and 70-plus years, which contained approximately 150, 28 and 58 TCR-sequenced participants, respectively. Study-wide conclusions, independent of this receptor: The vaccine-associated CD4 TCRs covered the entire spike protein, and the dominant responses fell in regions 160-218 and 743-854. After two AZD1222 doses, both the breadth and the depth of spike-specific TCRs were significantly higher than at day 0 and than in MenACWY recipients. Nearly half of unique spike-specific TCRs reportedly recognized epitopes outside regions mutated in the B.1.351 and B.1.1.7 variants. Because no day 14 peak-response samples were available, the repertoires could be characterized only after the peak T cell response. In the small 56-69-year group, the increase in depth fell short of significance, most likely because of low power. Participants were mostly white British, with more females than males. The authors suggested clonal diversity may have been underestimated. Only a handful of AZD1222 recipients were SARS-CoV-2 seropositive at baseline, limiting conclusions about previously exposed vaccinees.

The CDR3 regions of human TCRbeta chains were analyzed by immunosequencing. As for how the authors treated the data: TCRs in the repertoires were matched against a reference library of SARS-CoV-2-specific TCRs that had been generated with the MIRA antigen-specificity platform. Breadth was defined as the fraction of unique TCRs that were SARS-CoV-2-associated. Depth was defined as the fraction of total T cells that were SARS-CoV-2-associated. Using the MIRA data, every spike-specific TCR was mapped to the spike region that the TCR reacted to and assigned to either a CD4 or a CD8 class. Log10-transformed breadth and depth values were compared by one-way ANOVA with Sidak's multiple comparisons tests. Held by TCRdb, this immuneACCESS table contains in-frame sequences only and omits some clones. Under half of the omission traces to an unresolved V gene where checked; the cause of the rest is unknown. D and trimming come from the DNA, and the V and J calls and clone size come from that table. In this sample the table shows about 260,000 clones, more than 85% of which occur a single time. The ten top clones hold roughly 0.51% of the sample.

The CDR3 goes from the cysteine to the phenylalanine over 15 residues. The retained sequence is limited to the CDR3, 45 bases, with the frame set at the first base. The CDR1 and CDR2 encoded by the germline V gene (reference sequence) are LNHDA and SQIVND. The germline V and J ends show losses of 5 bases and 4 bases respectively, and no gene match explains 7 bases of the junction. The meaning of the sample's time point label: baseline before first vaccination. Samples from vaccinated people were obtained from the UK trials COV001 and COV002, which included a single-blind randomized controlled phase 2/3 trial of AZD1222 (ChAdOx1 nCoV-19) in healthy adults. For TCRbeta chain sequencing, PBMC samples were collected from trial participants at day 0 and at day 28 after the second dose. This clone was detected once. This receptor's antigen is unknown. Base quality data are lacking; no much larger clone is found one base away.

Here the sequenced sample was peripheral blood, taken on day 0 of AZD1222 vaccination. The rearranged chain carries TRBV19 and TRBJ1-5; a stretch of 8 junction bases matches TRBD1. The sequence derives from an adult in good health. The nucleotides are TGTGCCAGTAGTGCGAGGACAGGGACTAATCAGCCCCAGCATTTT. It encodes CASSARTGTNQPQHF.